This TCR beta chain was retrieved from a study of memory CD4+ T cells and cytomegalovirus serostatus. General observations from the study: CMV serostatus prediction reached median AUC roughly 0.95, or 0.91 with US-trained model.

Assay used: immunoSEQ multiplex PCR; TCRdb lists only in-frame clones, some missing. The data hold some 87,000 clones, with 75% to 90% observed a single time. Single viable CD3+CD4+CD8-CD45RO+ cells were sorted as the memory CD4+ T cells. The V end lost 3 bases, the J end lost 2 bases, and 7 bases lay between the germline ends. The CDR3 extends over 13 amino acids. CDR1 MDHEN and CDR2 SYDVKM come from the germline V gene. Remarks on this clone: The antigen remains undetermined.

V and J are TRBV28 and TRBJ1-2; no reliable D call. Sequences were obtained from memory CD4+ T cells from blood. The sequence came from an adult in good health and CMV-seropositive. The chain's CDR3 is CASSFRLNYGYTF. The CDR3 DNA follows: TGTGCCAGCAGTTTCAGGTTAAACTATGGCTACACCTTC.